A single sample gave rise to the 22 T cell receptor beta chains below, sequenced in a study of blood T cell repertoires in COVID-19. Method: immunoSEQ multiplex PCR; TCRdb's copy keeps in-frame clones and lacks some. In the table there are 130,000 to 150,000 clones, 80% of which are singletons. Sequenced input: peripheral blood. These receptors were obtained from a man aged 65 to 85 who had recovered from COVID-19.

Here the CDR3 reads CASRPPGGNTEAFF. The CDR3 coding sequence is TGTGCCAGCAGGCCCCCCGGAGGGAACACTGAAGCTTTCTTT. The gene calls are TRBV6-5 and TRBJ1-1; no clear D. The germline gives CDR1 MNHEY, CDR2 SVGAGI. The CDR3 runs 14 residues. V was pared by 6 bases and J by 1 base, with 12 bases between.

The chain is built from TRBV4-1 and TRBJ2-3; a weak D match, TRBD1 (6 bases). V dropped 0 bases and J dropped 0 bases, with 7 bases sitting between them. There are 15 residues in the CDR3. Germline CDR1 and CDR2: MGHRA and YSYEKL. As DNA, the CDR3 is TGCGCCAGCAGCCAAGACAGGGGTAGCACAGATACGCAGTATTTT. Residues: CASSQDRGSTDTQYF.

This clone showed up just once. The chain has TRBV11-2 and TRBJ2-7; 8 nucleotides agree with TRBD2. V was pared by 5 bases and J by 1 base, with 10 bases of the junction left unmatched. Germline V CDR1 and CDR2: SGHAT, FQNNGV. This CDR3 comprises 16 residues. The CDR3 is CASSLGGASGSYEQYF. In DNA, the CDR3 is TGTGCCAGCAGCCTCGGGGGGGCTAGCGGTTCCTACGAGCAGTACTTC.

The chain combines TRBV19 with TRBJ1-5, with D possibly being TRBD1 (5 bases). Germline V lookup: CDR1 LNHDA, CDR2 SQIVND (reference sequence). Trimming stripped 4 bases from V and 0 bases from J, with 7 bases between. CDR3 length: 14 residues. For the CDR3, the DNA is TGTGCCAGTAGTACCCAGGGTAGCAATCAGCCCCAGCATTTT. Translation gives CASSTQGSNQPQHF.

V usage is TRBV5-4 and J usage is TRBJ2-2; 7 nucleotides match TRBD1. Per germline, CDR1 SGHNT and CDR2 YYREEE (reference sequence). The CDR3 extends over 14 amino acids. V lost 2 bases and J lost 8; bases outside the gene matches: 6. The CDR3 coding sequence is TGTGCCAGCAGCTTCGGGACAGACCGTGGGGAGCTGTTTTTT. Translating it yields CASSFGTDRGELFF.

CDR3 sequence (DNA): TGCAGCGTTGCCGGGGATGGGGTAGGCTACGAGCAGTACTTC. Translating it yields CSVAGDGVGYEQYF. V and J are TRBV29-1 and TRBJ2-7; D perhaps matches TRBD2 (5 bases). CDR1 is SQVTM and CDR2 is ANQGSEA in the germline V gene. V was cut by 4 bases and J by 3 bases, with 16 bases left in between. The length of the CDR3 is 14 residues.

V is TRBV18 and J is TRBJ2-1; the match to TRBD2 covers 11 bases. The V and J ends lost 9 bases and 8 bases, in that order; junction bases with no gene match: 12. Per germline, CDR1 KGHSH and CDR2 LQKENI. The CDR3 spans 15 residues. The CDR3 nucleotides read TGTGCCAGTCCTATAGCGGGAGGGCCCTCTGATGAGCAGTTCTTC. Translation: CASPIAGGPSDEQFF.

The chain has TRBV19 and TRBJ2-7; D might be TRBD2 (6 bases). Germline-derived CDR1 and CDR2 are LNHDA and SQIVND (reference sequence). The ends were cut back, 4 bases at V and 0 bases at J, with 10 bases in the middle. CDR3 length equals 14 residues. CDR3 DNA: TGTGCCAGTAGTACGGTGGGGGGCTCCTACGAGCAGTACTTC. This codes for CASSTVGGSYEQYF.

The V and J genes are TRBV7-9 and TRBJ2-7; the D gene is possibly TRBD2 (6 bases). V gave up 5 bases and J gave up 7 bases, with 15 bases separating them. The germline V gene encodes CDR1 SEHNR and CDR2 FQNEAQ (reference sequence). The CDR3 loop spans 13 amino acids. CDR3 loop: CASSPGGIGEQYF. The CDR3 DNA sequence: TGTGCCAGCAGCCCAGGCGGGATCGGGGAGCAGTACTTC.

This clone was seen a single time. The chain is built from TRBV19 and TRBJ2-7, with 10 bases lining up with TRBD1. Germline V gene lookup returns CDR1 LNHDA and CDR2 SQIVND (reference sequence). V lost 1 base to trimming and J lost 7 bases; unmatched junction nucleotides: 10. There are 16 residues in the CDR3. The CDR3 nucleotides read TGTGCCAGTAGTATAGGAGGGACAGGGGCCTATAAGGAGCAGTACTTC. Amino acids: CASSIGGTGAYKEQYF.

This clone has a single count. This chain joins TRBV5-6 and TRBJ2-1, with 7 bases identical to TRBD2. J gave up 6 bases and V 1 base, and 7 bases lay outside the gene matches. Germline values: CDR1 SGHDT, CDR2 YYEEEE. CDR3 size: 15 residues. This CDR3 reads CASSLWGGASNEQFF. CDR3 DNA: TGTGCCAGCAGCTTGTGGGGGGGTGCTTCCAATGAGCAGTTCTTC.

The chain carries TRBV6-6 and TRBJ2-7; D is perhaps TRBD2 (6 bases). The V end was cut by 5 bases, the J end by 2 bases, with 13 bases between. This CDR3 has 14 residues. Germline CDR1 reads MNHNY; CDR2 reads SVGAGI (reference sequence). DNA for the CDR3: TGTGCCAGCAGTGGCCGGGACTTTGCCTACGAGCAGTACTTC. Amino acids: CASSGRDFAYEQYF.

This clone has only a few counts. The genes are TRBV2 and TRBJ1-2; maybe TRBD1 (6 bases). The CDR3 length is 15 residues. V lost 7 bases, J lost 0 bases, and 15 bases lay in between. CDR1 SNHLY and CDR2 FYNNEI come from the germline V gene. The CDR3 sequence is CASNTGHSANYGYTF. Written as DNA, the CDR3 is TGTGCCAGCAATACGGGACATTCGGCTAACTATGGCTACACCTTC.

CDR3 region: CATSRGRGIAYEQYF. CDR3 nucleotide sequence: TGTGCCACCAGCAGAGGCCGAGGTATCGCCTACGAGCAGTACTTC. The genes are TRBV15 and TRBJ2-7, with D hard to call. The CDR3 is 15 residues long. V was pared by 1 base and J by 2 bases, with 12 bases between. Germline lookup yields CDR1 LNHNV and CDR2 YYDKDF (reference sequence).

The V and J genes are TRBV7-9 and TRBJ2-2, with TRBD1 matching over 7 bases. The CDR3 is 16 residues long. Germline V gives CDR1 SEHNR, CDR2 FQNEAQ (reference sequence). V was clipped by 3 bases and J by 4 bases; unmatched bases: 8. CDR3 region: CASSLTYTGVTGELFF. The CDR3 coding sequence is TGTGCCAGCAGCTTGACTTATACAGGGGTCACCGGGGAGCTGTTTTTT.

The chain links TRBV7-3 to TRBJ2-2; 12 bases match TRBD2. CDR3 size: 15 residues. Per the germline V gene, CDR1 is SGHTA and CDR2 is FQGTGA. With 6 bases clipped from V and 7 bases from J, the junction kept 6 bases outside the gene matches. This chain's CDR3 is CASRTSGSSNGELFF. CDR3 sequence (DNA): TGTGCCAGCAGGACTAGCGGGAGCTCGAACGGGGAGCTGTTTTTT.

This clone was seen a handful of times. This chain links TRBV29-1 with TRBJ2-2, with TRBD1 as a possible D gene (6 bases). Germline V gives CDR1 SQVTM, CDR2 ANQGSEA. The V gene lost 7 bases and the J gene lost 5 bases, with 8 bases spanning the gap. The CDR3 covers 11 residues. As DNA, the CDR3 is TGCAGCGCGCAGGGGACCGGGGAGCTGTTTTTT. Amino acids: CSAQGTGELFF.

The chain employs TRBV3-1 (or the pseudogene TRBV3-2) and TRBJ2-3; 9 bases line up with TRBD2. The CDR3 has 17 residues. CDR1 is LGHDT, CDR2 YNNKEL, per germline (reference sequence). After removal of 1 base from V and 4 bases from J, the junction contained 9 bases not matched to a gene. CDR3 region: CASSQVGSGSRSDTQYF. CDR3 nucleotide sequence: TGTGCCAGCAGCCAAGTGGGTAGCGGGAGTAGGTCAGATACGCAGTATTTT.

There are a few counts of this clone. V is TRBV27 and J is TRBJ1-5; 8 nucleotides agree with TRBD1. V shed 4 bases and J 7 bases; nucleotides not matched to a gene: 6. The CDR3 extends over 14 amino acids. The germline gives CDR1 MNHEY, CDR2 SMNVEV (reference sequence). The CDR3 sequence is CASSWGGQGQPQHF. CDR3 bases: TGTGCCAGCAGTTGGGGAGGACAGGGACAGCCCCAGCATTTT.

This clone was seen more than once but under ten times. V is TRBV18 and J is TRBJ2-5, with TRBD1 as a possible D gene (6 bases). V shed 3 bases and J shed 2 bases, with 13 bases lying between them. Germline V gene data show CDR1 as KGHSH and CDR2 as LQKENI. The CDR3 is 15 residues long. The CDR3 loop reads CASSPGQLPQETQYF. The CDR3 nucleotides are TGTGCCAGCTCACCCGGACAGCTGCCTCAAGAGACCCAGTACTTC.

CDR3 amino acids: CASSEGSSGRKGETQYF. CDR3 sequence (DNA): TGCGCCAGCAGTGAGGGTAGTAGCGGGAGGAAGGGTGAGACCCAGTACTTC. The chain couples TRBV10-2 to TRBJ2-5; 10 bases map to TRBD2. This CDR3 has 17 residues. J lost 5 bases, V lost 2 bases, and 11 bases had no gene match. Germline CDR1 reads WSHSY; CDR2 reads SAAADI.

The V gene is TRBV11-3, the J gene TRBJ2-1, with 12 bases identical to TRBD2. The CDR3 has 16 amino acids. The V segment lost 5 bases and the J segment 2 bases; nucleotides outside the gene matches: 4. Germline V lookup: CDR1 SGHNT, CDR2 YENEEA. For the CDR3, the DNA is TGTGCCAGCAGCCCGAGGACTAGCGGGACCTACAATGAGCAGTTCTTC. This gives the protein CASSPRTSGTYNEQFF.